The next 14 T cell receptor beta chains were all read from a single sample in a study of regulatory T cells in long-lasting Graves disease (dated by TCRdb to about 2021). The time point label for this specimen denotes: newly diagnosed GD, antithyroid drugs for less than 3 months. For both TCR sequencing and RNA sequencing, RNA was extracted from PBMCs using TRIzol. The library came from multiplex PCR. The sequencer was an Illumina HiSeq 4000. To build TCR beta libraries, CDR3 regions were amplified by Arm-PCR using iRepertoire HTBI primers. The public reads were reanalyzed by TCRdb: fastp trimming at Q25, MiXCR alignment, in-frame beta chains only. Each record represents a unique CDR3 protein, reported with the most common genes and DNA among its rows. In all, the sample holds over 350,000 distinct CDR3 sequences, and 12% to 15% of those were seen once. The ten largest clones capture around a sixth of the sample.

This sample was also put to use in a study of T cells in Graves' hyperthyroidism and ophthalmopathy.

The input for sequencing was peripheral blood mononuclear cells (PBMCs), taken at new diagnosis, from a patient treated with antithyroid drugs. All receptors derive from a woman aged 50 to 60 with Graves disease. Donor details come from another sample of the same person, matched by shared clones.

In this sample, this clonotype turned up many times. The V and J genes are TRBV28 and TRBJ2-1; 9 bases line up with TRBD2. V lost 4 bases and J lost 9; bases outside the gene matches: 13. This CDR3 region has 16 residues. The germline CDR1 and CDR2 sequences are MDHEN and SYDVKM. The CDR3 sequence is CASSSQSSGGGTEQFF. Here the CDR3 DNA reads TGTGCCAGCAGTTCCCAGAGTAGCGGGGGTGGTACTGAGCAGTTCTTC.

Notes on this clonotype: A read error may produce the germline difference seen at one junction end. The chain has TRBV11-3 and TRBJ2-3; 8 nucleotides line up with TRBD2. The CDR3 spans 14 residues. Germline-derived CDR1 and CDR2 are SGHNT and YENEEA. The CDR3 here is CASNLAGSTDTQYF. In nucleotides, the CDR3 is TGTGCCAGCAACTTAGCGGGAAGCACAGATACGCAGTATTTT.

This clonotype was seen only a few times. The J gene is TRBJ2-1, the V gene TRBV27; D might be TRBD1 (6 bases). Germline CDR1 reads MNHEY; CDR2 reads SMNVEV (reference sequence). V was clipped by 6 bases and J by 4 bases, with 22 bases between them. This CDR3 has 17 residues. CDR3 bases: TGTGCCAGCAGCCGCACAGGGAAGAGGGGCCTTTACAATGAGCAGTTCTTC. Amino acid sequence: CASSRTGKRGLYNEQFF.

This clonotype was recorded many times. The rearrangement links TRBV5-1 to TRBJ1-2; 8 nucleotides agree with TRBD1. V shed 3 bases, J shed 4 bases, and the junction held 8 bases outside the gene matches. Germline V lookup: CDR1 SGHRS, CDR2 YFSETQ. The CDR3 sequence is 15 residues long. The CDR3 protein is CASSSRGQGAYGYTF. The CDR3 DNA reads as TGCGCCAGCAGCTCGCGAGGACAGGGCGCCTATGGCTACACCTTC.

In its sample, this clonotype was seen many times. The rearrangement links TRBV2 to TRBJ2-3; D is unclear. Germline CDR1 SNHLY, CDR2 FYNNEI. V dropped 1 base and J dropped 5 bases, with 13 bases sitting between them. The CDR3 loop spans 15 amino acids. In DNA form, the CDR3 reads TGTGCCAGCAGTGAAGTGGGTAGGCTGGGAGATACGCAGTATTTT. This gives the protein CASSEVGRLGDTQYF.

This clonotype was seen repeatedly, ten times or more. This chain joins TRBV7-6 and TRBJ2-3; D may be TRBD1 or TRBD2 (5 bases each). Trimming took off 5 bases at V and 0 bases at J, with 18 bases between the two ends. Germline values: CDR1 SGHVS, CDR2 FNYEAQ. The CDR3 is 17 residues long. CDR3 amino acids: CASSPRGAPSSTDTQYF. In nucleotides, the CDR3 is TGTGCCAGCAGCCCCAGAGGGGCCCCATCTAGCACAGATACGCAGTATTTT.

This clonotype was found once. The gene calls are TRBV10-3 and TRBJ1-1, with D perhaps matching TRBD1 (5 bases). This CDR3 is 14 amino acids long. Germline V gene data show CDR1 as ENHRY and CDR2 as SYGVKD. Deletions cut 4 bases from V and 0 bases from J, with 9 bases between. The CDR3 DNA reads as TGTGCCATCAGTGGGGGACTTCTGAACACTGAAGCTTTCTTT. Amino acids: CAISGGLLNTEAFF.

The rearrangement links TRBV10-3 to TRBJ1-5; 9 nucleotides line up with TRBD1. The CDR3 is 15 residues long. V dropped 5 bases and J dropped 2; count of bases not matched to a gene: 4. Germline V gene sequence: CDR1 ENHRY, CDR2 SYGVKD. The CDR3 DNA reads TGTGCCATCAGTCCAGACAGGGGGGGCAATCAGCCCCAGCATTTT. This sequence encodes CAISPDRGGNQPQHF.

The table lists this clonotype with many counts. J is TRBJ2-2 and V is TRBV28; 7 bases are shared with TRBD2. V lost 6 bases to trimming and J lost 0 bases; unmatched junction nucleotides: 4. CDR1 is MDHEN, CDR2 SYDVKM, per germline. The CDR3 loop spans 15 amino acids. The CDR3 region has the DNA TGTGCCAGCAGCAATGGGGGGGCGAACACCGGGGAGCTGTTTTTT. Its translation: CASSNGGANTGELFF. The full variable domain, with the rest looked up from reference TRBV28 and TRBJ2-2, is DVKVTQSSRYLVKRTGEKVFLECVQDMDHENMFWYRQDPGLGLRLIYFSYDVKMKEKGDIPEGYSVSREKKERFSLILESASTNQTSMYLCASSNGGANTGELFFGEGSRLTVL.

In this sample, this clonotype turned up many times. The DNA of the CDR3 is TGTGCCAGCAGCTTATGGCAGGGGGCATACAATGAGCAGTTCTTC. Translating it yields CASSLWQGAYNEQFF. This chain links TRBV7-9 with TRBJ2-1; TRBD1 agrees at 8 bases. V lost 2 bases and J lost 4; bases outside the gene matches: 4. The CDR3 is 15 residues long. Germline-derived CDR1 and CDR2 are SEHNR and FQNEAQ (reference sequence).

The sample holds many counts of this clonotype. The chain links TRBV27 to TRBJ2-3; 7 bases are shared with TRBD2. This CDR3 contains 18 residues. Germline lookup yields CDR1 MNHEY and CDR2 SMNVEV (reference sequence). Trimming removed 0 bases from V and 1 base from J; junction bases left unmatched: 10. This CDR3 reads CASSLSIGRDYRTDTQYF. In DNA, the CDR3 is TGTGCCAGCAGTTTATCTATTGGCCGGGACTATCGCACAGATACGCAGTATTTT.

In this sample, this clonotype turned up many times. The chain employs TRBV5-1 and TRBJ2-5; 7 nucleotides match TRBD1. This CDR3 has 18 amino acids. Germline CDR1 SGHRS, CDR2 YFSETQ. V shed 0 bases and J 7 bases; nucleotides not matched to a gene: 18. The CDR3 DNA sequence: TGCGCCAGCAGCTTGGGGGACAGCACCTACCCGGCCAAGGTGACCCAGTACTTC. It is translated as CASSLGDSTYPAKVTQYF.

This clonotype was seen a handful of times. The genes are TRBV5-1 and TRBJ1-1, with 11 bases lining up with TRBD1. V was clipped by 4 bases and J by 5 bases; unmatched bases: 4. This CDR3 spans 14 amino acids. Germline V lookup: CDR1 SGHRS, CDR2 YFSETQ. For the CDR3, the DNA is TGCGCCAGCAGCGAGGGACAGGGGGGTACTGAAGCTTTCTTT. Residues: CASSEGQGGTEAFF. Full variable domain (missing parts from reference TRBV5-1 and TRBJ1-1): KAGVTQTPRYLIKTRGQQVTLSCSPISGHRSVSWYQQTPGQGLQFLFEYFSETQRNKGNFPGRFSGRQFSNSRSEMNVSTLELGDSALYLCASSEGQGGTEAFFGQGTRLTVV.

This clonotype was counted ten times or more. The CDR3 bases are TGTGCCAGCAGCCAGGGGAGAGTCGACAAAAACATTCAGTACTTC. Residues: CASSQGRVDKNIQYF. The chain carries TRBV3-1 and TRBJ2-4; possible D gene TRBD2, 5 bases. Looked up from germline, CDR1 is LGHDT and CDR2 is YNNKEL (reference sequence). V was pared by 3 bases and J by 3 bases, with 12 bases between. This CDR3 has 15 amino acids.